The sequence of this T cell receptor (beta chain) was determined in a study of blood T cell repertoires in COVID-19 (dated by TCRdb to the early 2020s). With respect to the entire study: Collaborator samples came from the United States, Italy and Spain and covered acute and convalescent phases of COVID-19. The material from the prospective study consisted of cDNA or gDNA derived from T cells, B-cell-depleted T cells, or PBMCs. Deeply sampled blood TCRbeta repertoires from subjects exposed to, actively infected with, or recovered from COVID-19 were included in the dataset. The repertoires were released in a freely available public database meant as a resource for research on the immune response to SARS-CoV-2. Samples came from the ongoing ImmuneRACE study (first 160 participants) plus 1,254 subjects from 6 global collaborators. A de-identified subject ID, COVID-19 status, age in years and sex were almost always included in the sample metadata. Where available, HLA class I and class II types were obtained from metadata supplied by the sample provider rather than from assay-based typing.

Spanning cysteine to phenylalanine, the CDR3 consists of 16 amino acids. CDR3 DNA is the only sequence kept; it has 48 bases, read in frame from the first base. From the germline V gene, CDR1 is MNHNS and CDR2 is SASEGT. V is shortened by 0 bases, J by 4 bases, and the region joining them spans 15 bases. TCRbeta CDR3 regions were amplified from genomic DNA by means of the immunoSEQ Assay, a bias-controlled multiplex PCR. Per the original workflow: The number of nucleated cells in each sample was estimated from the amplification of reference gene primers within the assay. Sequence reads were collapsed and filtered to measure the absolute abundance of every unique TCRbeta CDR3 rearrangement. For each sample, productive Simpson clonality was calculated as the square root of Simpson's diversity index over productive rearrangements. TCRdb carries this immuneACCESS record with in-frame sequences only. Its versions omit some clonotypes, under half of them owing to an unresolved V gene in the studies checked, with the rest unexplained. V and J calls and clone size follow that table, whereas D and trimming were derived from the DNA. This sample holds fewer than 120,000 clones; 85% to 90% were observed only once. Clones ranked in the top ten supply 3% to 3.5% of the sample.

Whole blood was collected in K2EDTA tubes by collaborating institutions according to the institutions' own protocols. Collaborator samples were shipped for TCRbeta analysis as frozen whole blood, isolated PBMCs, or DNA extracted from either sample type. The paper as a whole reports these results and caveats: The amount of clinical and demographic metadata varied by source and participant and was provided uncurated.

In the case of this clone: Its antigen target is currently unknown. Base qualities were left out, and no much larger clone turns up one base away.

This clonotype was obtained from a woman aged 45 to 65 with acute or convalescent COVID-19. The receptor chain draws on TRBV6-1 and TRBJ1-2, with the D gene too uncertain to name. The specimen sequenced was peripheral blood. The DNA is as follows: TGTGCCAGCAGTGAAGCCCAGGCCTTTGCGGGCTATGGCTACACCTTC. Its translation is CASSEAQAFAGYGYTF.